Sequencing of this TCR beta chain was carried out in a study of blood T cell repertoires in COVID-19. Method: immunoSEQ multiplex PCR; TCRdb's copy keeps in-frame clones and lacks some. The sample records 310,000 or so clones, about 90% being singletons. The CDR3 has 16 amino acids. Germline V CDR1 and CDR2: SGHTS, YDEGEE. V lost 0 bases to trimming and J lost 0 bases, with 7 bases between them. J is TRBJ1-6 and V is TRBV5-8, with D uncertain. This clonotype was sampled from a woman between 25 and 40 years old with COVID-19, enrolled during active disease. Sequencing used peripheral blood. The DNA of the CDR3 is TGTGCCAGCAGCTTGGATGCAGGCTCCTATAATTCACCCCTCCACTTT. Its protein product is CASSLDAGSYNSPLHF. Drawing the rest from reference TRBV5-8 and TRBJ1-6, the complete variable domain is EAGVTQSPTHLIKTRGQQATLRCSPISGHTSVYWYQQALGLGLQFLLWYDEGEERNRGNFPPRFSGRQFPNYSSELNVNALELEDSALYLCASSLDAGSYNSPLHFGNGTRLTVT.